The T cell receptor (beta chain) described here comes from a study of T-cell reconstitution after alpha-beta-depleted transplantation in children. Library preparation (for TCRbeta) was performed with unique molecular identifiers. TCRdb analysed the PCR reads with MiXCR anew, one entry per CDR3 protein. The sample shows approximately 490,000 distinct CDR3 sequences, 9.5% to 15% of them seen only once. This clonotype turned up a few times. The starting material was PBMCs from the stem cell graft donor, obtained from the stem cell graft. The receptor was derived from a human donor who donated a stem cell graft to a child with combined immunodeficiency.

CDR3 loop: CASSLSANGAQYF. CDR3 nucleotides: TGTGCCAGCAGTTTATCGGCTAATGGGGCCCAGTACTTC. This chain uses TRBV27 with TRBJ2-5; D ambiguous. The CDR3 covers 13 residues. V lost 0 bases and J 9 bases, leaving 11 bases between the germline ends. Germline-derived CDR1 and CDR2 are MNHEY and SMNVEV (reference sequence).